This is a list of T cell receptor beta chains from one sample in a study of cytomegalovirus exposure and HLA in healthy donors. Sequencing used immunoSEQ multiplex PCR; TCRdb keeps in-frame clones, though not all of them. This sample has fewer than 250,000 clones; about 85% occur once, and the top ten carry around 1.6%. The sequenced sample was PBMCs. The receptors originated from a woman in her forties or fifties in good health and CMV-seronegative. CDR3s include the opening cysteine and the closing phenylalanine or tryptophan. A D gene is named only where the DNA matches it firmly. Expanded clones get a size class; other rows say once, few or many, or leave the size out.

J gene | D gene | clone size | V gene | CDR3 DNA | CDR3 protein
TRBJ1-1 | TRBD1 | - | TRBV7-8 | TGTGCCAGCAGCCAGCCGGGACAGGGAAGCACTGAAGCTTTCTTT | CASSQPGQGSTEAFF
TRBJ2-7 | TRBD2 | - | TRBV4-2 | TGTGCCAGCAGCCAATTGAAAGGGACTAGCTGGGGCTACGAGCAGTACTTC | CASSQLKGTSWGYEQYF
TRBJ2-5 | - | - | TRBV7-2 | TGTGCCAGCAGCTTGATGAGGTACCAAGAGACCCAGTACTTC | CASSLMRYQETQYF
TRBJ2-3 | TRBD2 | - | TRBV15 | TGTGCCACCAGCAGAGGGACGGGGGGACGTACAGATACGCAGTATTTT | CATSRGTGGRTDTQYF
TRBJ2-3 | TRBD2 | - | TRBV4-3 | TGCGCCAGCAGCCAAGATGGGGCTAGCGGGAGTGTATTCGATACGCAGTATTTT | CASSQDGASGSVFDTQYF
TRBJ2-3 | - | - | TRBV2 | TGTGCCAGCACACTTCGAAGAGCAGATACGCAGTATTTT | CASTLRRADTQYF
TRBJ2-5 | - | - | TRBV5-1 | TGCGCCAGCATCCCCGGGGGAGGGGGGATCGAGACCCAGTACTTC | CASIPGGGGIETQYF
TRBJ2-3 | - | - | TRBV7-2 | TGTGCCAGCAGCCCGTGGCAGGGCGTTTTACCAGATACGCAGTATTTT | CASSPWQGVLPDTQYF
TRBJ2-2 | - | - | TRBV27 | TGTGCCAGCAGTTTATCTCGCAGAGGCACCGGGGAGCTGTTTTTT | CASSLSRRGTGELFF
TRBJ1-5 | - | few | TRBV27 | TGTGCCAGCAGTTGGGGCCAGGACCCTCAGCATTTT | CASSWGQDPQHF
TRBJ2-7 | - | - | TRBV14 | TGTGCCAGCAATTCGGGGAGCAACGAGCAGTACTTC | CASNSGSNEQYF
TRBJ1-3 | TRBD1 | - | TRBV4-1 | TGCGCCAGCAGCCAAGGGGTGACAGGGGTCGGAAACACCATATATTTT | CASSQGVTGVGNTIYF
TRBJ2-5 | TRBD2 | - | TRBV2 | TGTGCCAGCAGTGAAGCGGGGGGGGAGACCCAGTACTTC | CASSEAGGETQYF
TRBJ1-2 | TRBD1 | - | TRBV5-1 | TGCGCCAGCAGAACCGGGACAGACCTCTTAAGTGGCTACACCTTC | CASRTGTDLLSGYTF
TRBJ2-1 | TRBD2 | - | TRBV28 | TGTGCCAGCAGTTTATTCCCCCCTAGCGGGAGCTACAATGAGCAGTTCTTC | CASSLFPPSGSYNEQFF
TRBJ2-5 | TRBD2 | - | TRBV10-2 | TGCGCCAGCAGTACGGGACTAGCGGCAGAGACCCAGTACTTC | CASSTGLAAETQYF
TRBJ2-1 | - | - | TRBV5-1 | TGCGCCAGCAGCCCGTTTGACGGGAACTCCTACAATGAGCAGTTCTTC | CASSPFDGNSYNEQFF
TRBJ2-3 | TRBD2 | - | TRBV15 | TGTGCCACCAGCAGAGAAGCGGGAGAGGCAGATACGCAGTATTTT | CATSREAGEADTQYF
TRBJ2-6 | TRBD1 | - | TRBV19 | TGTGCCAGTAGTCTGGGACAGCGGTACTCTGGGGCCAACGTCCTGACTTTC | CASSLGQRYSGANVLTF
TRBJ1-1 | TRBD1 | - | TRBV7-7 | TGTGCTAGCAGCGCAATGACAGGGGGGACTGAAGCTTTCTTT | CASSAMTGGTEAFF
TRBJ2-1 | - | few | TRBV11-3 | TGTGCCAGCAGCCCAGGGACTTCTGAGCAGTTCTTC | CASSPGTSEQFF
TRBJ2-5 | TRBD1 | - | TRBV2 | TGTGCCGGATCAGGGGGCGATGAGACCCAGTACTTC | CAGSGGDETQYF